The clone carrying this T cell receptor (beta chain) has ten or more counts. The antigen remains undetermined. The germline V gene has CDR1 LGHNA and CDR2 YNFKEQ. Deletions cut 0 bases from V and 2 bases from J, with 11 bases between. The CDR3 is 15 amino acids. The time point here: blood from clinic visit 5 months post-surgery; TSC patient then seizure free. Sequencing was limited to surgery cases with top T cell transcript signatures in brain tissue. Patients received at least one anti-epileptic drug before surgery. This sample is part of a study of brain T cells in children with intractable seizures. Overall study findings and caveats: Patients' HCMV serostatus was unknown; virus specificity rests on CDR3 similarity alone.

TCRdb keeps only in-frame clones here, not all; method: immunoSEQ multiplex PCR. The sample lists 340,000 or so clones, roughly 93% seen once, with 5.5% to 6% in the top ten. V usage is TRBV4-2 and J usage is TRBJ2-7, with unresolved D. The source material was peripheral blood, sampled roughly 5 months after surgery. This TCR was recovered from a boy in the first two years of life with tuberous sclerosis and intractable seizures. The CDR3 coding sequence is TGTGCCAGCAGCCAAGAAGGGTCCGTAACCTACGAGCAGTACTTC. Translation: CASSQEGSVTYEQYF.